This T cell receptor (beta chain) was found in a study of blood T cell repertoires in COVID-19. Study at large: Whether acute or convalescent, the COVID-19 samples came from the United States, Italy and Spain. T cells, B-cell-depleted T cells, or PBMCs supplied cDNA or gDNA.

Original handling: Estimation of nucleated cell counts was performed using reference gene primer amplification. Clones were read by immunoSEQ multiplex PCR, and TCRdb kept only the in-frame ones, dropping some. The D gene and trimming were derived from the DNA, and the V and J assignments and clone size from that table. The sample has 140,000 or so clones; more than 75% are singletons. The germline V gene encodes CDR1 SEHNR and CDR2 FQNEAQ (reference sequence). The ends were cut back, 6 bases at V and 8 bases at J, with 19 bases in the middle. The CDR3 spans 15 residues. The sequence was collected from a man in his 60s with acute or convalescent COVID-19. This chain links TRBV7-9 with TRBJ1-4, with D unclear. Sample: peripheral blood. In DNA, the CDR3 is TGTGCCAGCAGTTCTGCGGGGAGGTCGGGAGAAAAACTGTTTTTT. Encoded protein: CASSSAGRSGEKLFF.